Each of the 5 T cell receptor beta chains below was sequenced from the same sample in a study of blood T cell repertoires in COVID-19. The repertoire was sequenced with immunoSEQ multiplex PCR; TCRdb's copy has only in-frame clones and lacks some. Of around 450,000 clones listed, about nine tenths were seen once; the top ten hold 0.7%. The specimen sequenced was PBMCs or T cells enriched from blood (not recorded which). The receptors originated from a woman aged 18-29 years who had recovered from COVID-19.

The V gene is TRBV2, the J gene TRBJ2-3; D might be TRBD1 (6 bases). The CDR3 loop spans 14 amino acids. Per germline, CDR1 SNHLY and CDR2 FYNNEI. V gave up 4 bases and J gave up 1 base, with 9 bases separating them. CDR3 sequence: CASSASGGTDTQYF. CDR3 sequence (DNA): TGTGCCAGCAGTGCTTCAGGGGGCACAGATACGCAGTATTTT. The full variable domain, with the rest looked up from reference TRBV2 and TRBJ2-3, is EPEVTQTPSHQVTQMGQEVILRCVPISNHLYFYWYRQILGQKVEFLVSFYNNEISEKSEIFDDQFSVERPDGSNFTLKIRSTKLEDSAMYFCASSASGGTDTQYFGPGTRLTVL.

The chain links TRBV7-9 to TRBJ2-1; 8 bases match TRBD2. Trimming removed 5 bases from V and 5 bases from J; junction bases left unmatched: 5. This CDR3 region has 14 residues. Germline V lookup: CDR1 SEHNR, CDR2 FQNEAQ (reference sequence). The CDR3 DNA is TGTGCCAGCAGCCAGAGGACTAGCAACAATGAGCAGTTCTTC. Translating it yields CASSQRTSNNEQFF.

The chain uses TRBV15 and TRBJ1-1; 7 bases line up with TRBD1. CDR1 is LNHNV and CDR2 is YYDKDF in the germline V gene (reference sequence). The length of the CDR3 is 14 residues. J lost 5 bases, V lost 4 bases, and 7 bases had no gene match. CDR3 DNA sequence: TGTGCCACCAGCACCATACAGGGGCGGACTGAAGCTTTCTTT. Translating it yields CATSTIQGRTEAFF.

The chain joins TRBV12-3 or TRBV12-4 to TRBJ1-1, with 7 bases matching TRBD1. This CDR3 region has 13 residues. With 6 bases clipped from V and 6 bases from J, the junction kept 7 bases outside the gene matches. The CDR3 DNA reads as TGTGCCAGCAGGGATACAGGGGATCCTGAAGCTTTCTTT. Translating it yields CASRDTGDPEAFF.

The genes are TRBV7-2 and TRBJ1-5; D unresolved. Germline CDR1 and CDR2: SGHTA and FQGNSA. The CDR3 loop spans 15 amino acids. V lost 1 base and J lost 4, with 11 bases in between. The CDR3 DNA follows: TGTGCCAGCAGCTTAGGAGGGTTTCCAAATCAGCCCCAGCATTTT. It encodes CASSLGGFPNQPQHF. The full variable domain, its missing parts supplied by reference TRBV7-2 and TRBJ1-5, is GAGVSQSPSNKVTEKGKDVELRCDPISGHTALYWYRQSLGQGLEFLIYFQGNSAPDKSGLPSDRFSAERTGGSVSTLTIQRTQQEDSAVYLCASSLGGFPNQPQHFGDGTRLSIL.